These 21 T cell receptor beta chains were all obtained from the same sample, sequenced in a study of T-cell memory formation after mild COVID-19. TCRdb re-called the 5' RACE reads through MiXCR, storing one row per CDR3 protein. The sample has some 120,000 distinct CDR3 sequences; approximately 17% are singletons. What was sequenced was PBMCs or a T cell subset sorted from them (not recorded which). The receptor source for this set is a man between 18 and 35 years old who had mild COVID-19 (a few samples of this study predate the infection). Cell type and time point are not known.

This clonotype was counted between two and nine times. V and J are TRBV6-5 and TRBJ2-7, with TRBD2 matching 8 bases. The germline CDR1 and CDR2 sequences are MNHEY and SVGAGI. V lost 5 bases, J lost 5 bases, and 5 bases stayed unmatched. There are 13 residues in the CDR3. The CDR3: CASSETSDHEQYF. The CDR3 DNA reads TGTGCCAGCAGTGAGACTAGCGACCACGAGCAGTACTTC.

The chain combines TRBV27 with TRBJ2-3; 12 bases fit TRBD1. V shed 6 bases, J shed 8 bases, and the junction held 6 bases outside the gene matches. Germline values: CDR1 MNHEY, CDR2 SMNVEV (reference sequence). The CDR3 sequence is 14 residues long. CDR3 amino acids: CASRGQGAQGTQYF. The CDR3 region has the DNA TGTGCCAGCAGGGGACAGGGGGCACAGGGTACGCAGTATTTT.

This sequence joins TRBV29-1 and TRBJ2-7, with 8 bases that match TRBD1. V trimming: 3 bases; J trimming: 1 base; junction bases outside the gene matches: 2. CDR3 length equals 13 residues. The germline CDR1 and CDR2 sequences are SQVTM and ANQGSEA. The CDR3 DNA reads TGCAGCGTTGACGGACAGGGTTCCTACGAGCAGTACGTC. Its protein product is CSVDGQGSYEQYV.

The chain has TRBV6-2 or TRBV6-3 and TRBJ2-7, with TRBD1 identical over 8 bases. V shed 0 bases, J shed 6 bases, and the junction held 7 bases outside the gene matches. Per the germline V gene, CDR1 is MNHEY and CDR2 is SVGEGT. CDR3 length: 15 amino acids. In DNA, the CDR3 is TGTGCCAGCAGTTACTCGGCAGGGGGCCGGCTCGAGCAGTACTTC. The encoded protein is CASSYSAGGRLEQYF.

In this sample, this clonotype turned up a few times. This chain links TRBV6-5 with TRBJ2-1, with TRBD1 identical over 10 bases. The trim removed 2 bases at V and 10 bases at J, leaving 8 bases unmatched. The V gene's germline CDR1 is MNHEY and CDR2 SVGAGI. CDR3 length: 15 amino acids. CDR3 in DNA: TGTGCCAGCAGTTACGCCCCGGGACAGGGGATCGAGCAGTTCTTC. The encoded protein is CASSYAPGQGIEQFF.

This clonotype was found a few times. This rearrangement joins TRBV27 to TRBJ2-7, with D possibly being TRBD1 or TRBD2 (5 bases each). Trimming pared 5 bases from V and 1 base from J, leaving 12 bases between. CDR1 MNHEY and CDR2 SMNVEV come from the germline V gene (reference sequence). The CDR3 is made up of 14 amino acids. As DNA, the CDR3 is TGTGCCAGCAGTCGCCGGGGCGATTCCTACGAGCAGTACTTC. Translating gives CASSRRGDSYEQYF.

V and J are TRBV6-5 and TRBJ2-7; D unclear. Germline CDR1 reads MNHEY; CDR2 reads SVGAGI. V dropped 2 bases and J dropped 3 bases, with 11 bases sitting between them. The CDR3 covers 14 residues. The CDR3 bases are TGTGCCAGCAGTTACATCGGCAGGATCTACGAGCAGTACTTC. It specifies CASSYIGRIYEQYF.

V is TRBV12-3 or TRBV12-4 and J is TRBJ2-1, with D perhaps being TRBD1 or TRBD2 (5 bases each). V was shortened by 5 bases and J by 13 bases, with 9 bases between the two germline ends. The CDR3 is made up of 10 amino acids. CDR3 nucleotides: TGTGCCAGCAGTGGGACGCTACAGTTCTTC. It encodes CASSGTLQFF.

V and J are TRBV12-3 or TRBV12-4 and TRBJ2-1, with unresolved D. The V end lost 3 bases, the J end lost 6 bases, and 12 bases lay between the germline ends. CDR3 length equals 14 residues. This CDR3 reads CASSFGLYANEQFF. In DNA, the CDR3 is TGTGCCAGCAGTTTTGGGCTGTACGCCAATGAGCAGTTCTTC.

This clonotype was detected a few times. This chain uses TRBV7-9 with TRBJ1-1; a possible D gene is TRBD1 (6 bases). Germline V gene data show CDR1 as SEHNR and CDR2 as FQNEAQ (reference sequence). Trimming left V 0 bases short and J 4 bases short, with 15 bases between. The CDR3 runs to 16 residues. The CDR3 here is CASSLAAGALGTEAFF. CDR3 coding DNA: TGTGCCAGCAGCTTAGCGGCAGGGGCTCTGGGCACTGAAGCTTTCTTT.

The chain links TRBV5-1 to TRBJ2-3; 14 bases fit TRBD2. Looked up from germline, CDR1 is SGHRS and CDR2 is YFSETQ. The CDR3 loop spans 16 amino acids. The J segment lost 4 bases and the V segment lost 5 bases, leaving 6 bases of the junction unmatched. CDR3 sequence: CASSRTSGGIADTQYF. The CDR3 DNA is TGCGCCAGCAGTCGGACTAGCGGGGGGATTGCAGATACGCAGTATTTT.

This clonotype was picked up many times. J is TRBJ1-2 and V is TRBV7-2; 9 nucleotides agree with TRBD1. The CDR3 extends over 15 amino acids. Trimming took 4 bases from V and 7 from J; bases not matched to a gene: 10. From germline, CDR1 is SGHTA and CDR2 FQGNSA. Here the CDR3 DNA reads TGTGCCAGCAGCTCACCGGGCGGGACAGGGTCTGGCTACACCTTC. Translating it yields CASSSPGGTGSGYTF.

This clonotype has just a few counts. The rearrangement joins TRBV6-2 or TRBV6-3 to TRBJ1-1; possibly TRBD1 for D (6 bases). V shed 6 bases and J shed 11 bases, with 19 bases lying between them. This CDR3 contains 13 residues. The germline CDR1 and CDR2 sequences are MNHEY and SVGEGT. CDR3 sequence (DNA): TGTGCCAGCAGGAATCTATTACAGGGTTACGCTTTCTTT. Amino acid sequence: CASRNLLQGYAFF.

The J gene is TRBJ1-3, the V gene TRBV6-5; D unresolved. Trimming took 0 bases from V and 0 from J, leaving 9 bases between them. This CDR3 spans 16 amino acids. Germline V gives CDR1 MNHEY, CDR2 SVGAGI. In DNA form, the CDR3 reads TGTGCCAGCAGTTACTCCTTCGGATTCTCTGGAAACACCATATATTTT. It codes for CASSYSFGFSGNTIYF.

In DNA form, the CDR3 reads TGTGCCAGCAGTACGCAGGGTGCGATGAACGAGCAGTACTTC. Amino acids: CASSTQGAMNEQYF. The chain carries TRBV12-3 or TRBV12-4 and TRBJ2-7; D may be TRBD1 (5 bases). The CDR3 sequence is 14 residues long. V dropped 5 bases and J dropped 5 bases, with 16 bases sitting between them.

The rearrangement links TRBV20-1 to TRBJ2-3, with 12 bases identical to TRBD2. V shed 1 base and J 3 bases; nucleotides not matched to a gene: 2. Germline assignment: CDR1 DFQATT and CDR2 SNEGSKA (reference sequence). The CDR3 has 15 amino acids. Here the CDR3 reads CSARALAGGTDTQYF. DNA for the CDR3: TGCAGTGCTAGAGCACTAGCGGGGGGTACAGATACGCAGTATTTT.

The chain recombines TRBV6-5 with TRBJ2-1, with D tentatively TRBD1 (7 bases). CDR1 is MNHEY, CDR2 SVGAGI, per germline. The germline V and J ends were trimmed by 6 bases and 2 bases, with 20 bases remaining between them. The CDR3 runs to 17 residues. The CDR3 region is CASSGITGAGTYNEQFF. The CDR3 region has the DNA TGTGCCAGCAGCGGAATCACAGGGGCGGGGACCTACAATGAGCAGTTCTTC.

V gene TRBV5-5 combines with J gene TRBJ2-2; 11 bases fit TRBD2. Unmatched junction bases numbered 10, after V lost 4 bases and J lost 5 bases. The germline V gene has CDR1 SGHKS and CDR2 YYEKEE (reference sequence). The CDR3 runs to 17 residues. CDR3 sequence (DNA): TGTGCCAGCAGCCCCCGCCTAGCGGGGGGTTTTACCGGGGAGCTGTTTTTT. Protein: CASSPRLAGGFTGELFF.

The chain recombines TRBV18 with TRBJ1-5, with 9 bases lining up with TRBD1. Germline V gene lookup returns CDR1 KGHSH and CDR2 LQKENI. This CDR3 has 16 amino acids. J was trimmed by 6 bases and V by 0 bases; bases with no gene match: 6. The CDR3 nucleotides are TGTGCCAGCTCACCACCGGGACAGGGAGGTGGTCAGCCCCAGCATTTT. Protein: CASSPPGQGGGQPQHF.

This clonotype was observed a handful of times. This sequence joins TRBV19 and TRBJ2-7, with 8 bases identical to TRBD1. With 4 bases clipped from V and 7 bases from J, the junction kept 12 bases outside the gene matches. The CDR3 sequence is 15 residues long. Per the germline V gene, CDR1 is LNHDA and CDR2 is SQIVND (reference sequence). The CDR3 reads CASSTAGTGTWEQYF. The DNA for the CDR3 is TGTGCCAGTAGTACCGCCGGGACAGGAACATGGGAGCAGTACTTC.

This clonotype was found a few times. The chain links TRBV20-1 to TRBJ1-1; 9 bases agree with TRBD1. Trimming cost V 6 bases and J 1 base; bases outside gene matches: 6. Germline values: CDR1 DFQATT, CDR2 SNEGSKA (reference sequence). The CDR3 extends over 14 amino acids. The CDR3 sequence: CSAPRQGGNTEAFF. CDR3 nucleotides: TGCAGTGCCCCGAGACAGGGGGGGAACACTGAAGCTTTCTTT.